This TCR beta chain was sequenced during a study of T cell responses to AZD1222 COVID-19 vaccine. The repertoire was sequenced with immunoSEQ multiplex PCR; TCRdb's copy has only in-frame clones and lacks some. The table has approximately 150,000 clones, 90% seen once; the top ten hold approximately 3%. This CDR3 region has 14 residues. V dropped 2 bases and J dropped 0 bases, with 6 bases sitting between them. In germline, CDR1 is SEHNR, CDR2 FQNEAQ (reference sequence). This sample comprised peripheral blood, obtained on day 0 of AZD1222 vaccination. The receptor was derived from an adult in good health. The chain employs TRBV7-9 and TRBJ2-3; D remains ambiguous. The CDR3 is CASSLLRSTDTQYF. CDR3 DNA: TGTGCCAGCAGCTTACTTAGGAGCACAGATACGCAGTATTTT.